These 31 T cell receptor beta chains originate from one sample sequenced in a study of cytomegalovirus exposure and HLA in healthy donors. The PCR ran on 60 Vbeta and 13 Jbeta primers. The data were produced by immunoSEQ multiplex PCR, yet TCRdb's version contains in-frame clones alone and is incomplete. The sample yields 160,000 or so clones, approximately 80% seen once. Input material: PBMCs. The receptor source for this set is a man aged 45-65 years in good health and CMV-seropositive.

The chain joins TRBV1 to TRBJ2-1; no check of the table's D call, TRBD2, against the DNA was made. TRBV1 is given as a pseudogene. This CDR3 is 16 amino acids long. The CDR3 region has the DNA TGCACCAGCAGCCATCAAACTAGCGGGTCCCTCAATGAGCAGTTCTTC. Translating it yields CTSSHQTSGSLNEQFF.

The chain couples TRBV5-1 to TRBJ2-3, with 13 bases that match TRBD2. The CDR3 has 16 amino acids. Germline CDR1 reads SGHRS; CDR2 reads YFSETQ. Trimming cost V 5 bases and J 5 bases; bases outside gene matches: 8. The CDR3 nucleotides are TGCGCCAGCAGACGCCGACTAGCGGGAGGCGGAGATACGCAGTATTTT. Translation gives CASRRRLAGGGDTQYF.

The chain links TRBV19 to TRBJ2-1; maybe TRBD2 (6 bases). Germline CDR1 reads LNHDA; CDR2 reads SQIVND (reference sequence). The ends were cut back, 6 bases at V and 6 bases at J, with 15 bases in the middle. The CDR3 totals 14 residues. CDR3 DNA: TGTGCCAGTAGCCTGGGGGACTCGCGCAATGAGCAGTTCTTC. It translates to CASSLGDSRNEQFF.

This chain connects TRBV18 to TRBJ1-2; D is unresolved. With 3 bases removed from V and 0 bases from J, the gap between germline ends came to 11 bases. Germline CDR1 is KGHSH and CDR2 is LQKENI. The CDR3 is 15 amino acids. Here the CDR3 DNA reads TGTGCCAGCTCACCCGGAGCGTTAGCTAACTATGGCTACACCTTC. It yields the protein CASSPGALANYGYTF.

The V gene is TRBV29-1, the J gene TRBJ2-3; TRBD2 agrees at 10 bases. The CDR3 consists of 16 residues. With V trimmed by 4 bases and J by 2 bases, 9 bases remained unmatched. CDR1 and CDR2 from the germline V gene are SQVTM and ANQGSEA. CDR3 region: CSVAGKTSGYTDTQYF. The DNA of the CDR3 is TGCAGCGTTGCGGGGAAGACTAGCGGGTACACAGATACGCAGTATTTT.

The chain is built from TRBV27 and TRBJ1-4; 9 bases are a match to TRBD1. The V gene end was trimmed by 2 bases and the J gene end by 6 bases; junction bases not matched to a gene: 4. The CDR3 has 15 residues. The germline V gene has CDR1 MNHEY and CDR2 SMNVEV (reference sequence). CDR3 in amino acids: CASSLNRGLDEKLFF. In DNA form, the CDR3 reads TGTGCCAGCAGTTTAAACAGGGGGCTCGATGAAAAACTGTTTTTT.

This chain joins TRBV5-1 and TRBJ2-7; D possibly corresponds to TRBD2 (5 bases). Trimming removed 5 bases at V and 7 bases at J, with 16 bases between. Germline V gene data show CDR1 as SGHRS and CDR2 as YFSETQ. This CDR3 is 13 amino acids long. The CDR3 loop is CASSRGLPGEQYF. CDR3 sequence (DNA): TGCGCCAGCAGTCGGGGTTTACCCGGGGAGCAGTACTTC. The full variable domain, in which reference TRBV5-1 and TRBJ2-7 provide the parts outside the CDR3, is KAGVTQTPRYLIKTRGQQVTLSCSPISGHRSVSWYQQTPGQGLQFLFEYFSETQRNKGNFPGRFSGRQFSNSRSEMNVSTLELGDSALYLCASSRGLPGEQYFGPGTRLTVT.

The chain joins TRBV19 to TRBJ2-7; 9 bases line up with TRBD1. The germline gives CDR1 LNHDA, CDR2 SQIVND (reference sequence). The CDR3 loop spans 15 amino acids. V gave up 2 bases and J gave up 3 bases; unmatched junction bases: 5. The CDR3 coding sequence is TGTGCCAGTAGTATATTTGGGACAGGGAGCTACGAGCAGTACTTC. Translating gives CASSIFGTGSYEQYF.

The genes are TRBV28 and TRBJ1-2; weak D call: TRBD1 (6 bases). There are 12 residues in the CDR3. CDR1 and CDR2 from the germline V gene are MDHEN and SYDVKM. Trimming left V 7 bases short and J 4 bases short, with 10 bases between. CDR3 region: CASTTGSYGYTF. The DNA of the CDR3 is TGTGCCAGCACCACAGGGAGCTATGGCTACACCTTC.

V usage is TRBV7-9 and J usage is TRBJ1-2; the D gene is possibly TRBD1 (5 bases). This CDR3 has 15 residues. V was pared by 1 base and J by 4 bases, with 13 bases between. Germline V gives CDR1 SEHNR, CDR2 FQNEAQ (reference sequence). The CDR3 region has the DNA TGTGCCAGCAGCTTAGGGACAAGTTACCTCTATGGCTACACCTTC. This gives the protein CASSLGTSYLYGYTF.

The chain recombines TRBV30 with TRBJ1-6, with D possibly matching TRBD1 (5 bases). Germline V gene lookup returns CDR1 GTSNPN and CDR2 SVGIG (reference sequence). V was cut by 2 bases and J by 9 bases, with 17 bases left in between. The CDR3 loop spans 15 amino acids. In DNA form, the CDR3 reads TGTGCCTGGAGTCCCGCTGGAGGGACCTTTTCACCCCTCCACTTT. It encodes CAWSPAGGTFSPLHF.

This sequence joins TRBV27 and TRBJ2-7; 10 bases are shared with TRBD2. Unmatched junction bases numbered 10, after V lost 5 bases and J lost 6 bases. The CDR3 spans 15 residues. CDR1 is MNHEY and CDR2 is SMNVEV in the germline V gene (reference sequence). CDR3 protein: CASSPLGLATFEQYF. In nucleotides, the CDR3 is TGTGCCAGCAGTCCGCTGGGACTAGCGACCTTCGAGCAGTACTTC.

This sequence joins TRBV9 and TRBJ1-2, with TRBD1 identical over 8 bases. CDR1 is SGDLS and CDR2 is YYNGEE in the germline V gene. The CDR3 runs 15 residues. V lost 6 bases, J lost 1 base, and 8 bases stayed unmatched. As DNA, the CDR3 is TGTGCCAGCACGACAGGGGACGCCCTTAACTATGGCTACACCTTC. Its protein product is CASTTGDALNYGYTF.

This rearrangement joins TRBV28 to TRBJ2-7; TRBD1 matches 7 bases. CDR1 is MDHEN, CDR2 SYDVKM, per germline. With V trimmed by 6 bases and J by 2 bases, 7 bases remained unmatched. The CDR3 has 14 residues. CDR3 sequence reads: CASRSPGGTYEQYF. CDR3 nucleotide sequence: TGTGCCAGCAGATCCCCAGGGGGTACCTACGAGCAGTACTTC. Drawing the rest from reference TRBV28 and TRBJ2-7, the complete variable domain is DVKVTQSSRYLVKRTGEKVFLECVQDMDHENMFWYRQDPGLGLRLIYFSYDVKMKEKGDIPEGYSVSREKKERFSLILESASTNQTSMYLCASRSPGGTYEQYFGPGTRLTVT.

The chain combines TRBV5-5 with TRBJ1-1; D possibly corresponds to TRBD1 (5 bases). CDR1 is SGHKS and CDR2 is YYEKEE in the germline V gene (reference sequence). The V and J ends lost 4 bases and 7 bases respectively, with 14 bases between them. The CDR3 is 13 residues long. The DNA of the CDR3 is TGTGCCAGCAGCAATGACAGAATAAGTGAAGCTTTCTTT. Its translation is CASSNDRISEAFF. Full variable domain (rest looked up from reference TRBV5-5 and TRBJ1-1): DAGVTQSPTHLIKTRGQQVTLRCSPISGHKSVSWYQQVLGQGPQFIFQYYEKEERGRGNFPDRFSARQFPNYSSELNVNALLLGDSALYLCASSNDRISEAFFGQGTRLTVV.

This chain connects TRBV5-1 to TRBJ2-7; D possibly corresponds to TRBD1 (6 bases). CDR1 SGHRS and CDR2 YFSETQ come from the germline V gene. This CDR3 has 12 amino acids. The ends were cut back, 3 bases at V and 3 bases at J, with 7 bases in the middle. The CDR3 is CASSSQGYEQYF. The CDR3 DNA is TGCGCCAGCAGCTCACAGGGCTACGAGCAGTACTTC.

The chain is built from TRBV30 and TRBJ1-1; possible D gene TRBD1, 5 bases. The CDR3 is 16 amino acids. V lost 2 bases and J lost 0, with 16 bases in between. Germline loops: CDR1 GTSNPN, CDR2 SVGIG (reference sequence). The CDR3 sequence is CAWSPPGGLMNTEAFF. The CDR3 DNA follows: TGTGCCTGGAGTCCCCCCGGGGGTCTAATGAACACTGAAGCTTTCTTT.

The sample holds a few counts of this clone. The CDR3 DNA sequence: TGTGCCAGCAGCGCCCGGACAGGTTATTCTCACGAGCAGTACTTC. Translating gives CASSARTGYSHEQYF. This chain uses TRBV5-6 with TRBJ2-7, with 7 bases identical to TRBD1. Germline V gene lookup returns CDR1 SGHDT and CDR2 YYEEEE. Unmatched junction bases numbered 12, after V lost 4 bases and J lost 5 bases. The CDR3 runs to 15 residues.

This chain links TRBV28 with TRBJ1-1; 9 positions agree with TRBD1. This CDR3 comprises 15 residues. Germline trimming cut 8 bases from V and 1 base from J; bases unmatched to any gene: 8. Germline V gives CDR1 MDHEN, CDR2 SYDVKM. The DNA for the CDR3 is TGTGCCAGCTGTAAAGCGGGACAGGGGAACACTGAAGCTTTCTTT. Translated, it gives CASCKAGQGNTEAFF.

CDR3 nucleotide sequence: TGTGCCAGCAGCTTCGACAGGGATAGGAGCTCCTACGAGCAGTACTTC. It is translated as CASSFDRDRSSYEQYF. This chain links TRBV5-4 with TRBJ2-5; 7 bases map to TRBD1. The assigned J gene may be wrong: the sequence end matches TRBJ2-7 better. The germline V gene has CDR1 SGHNT and CDR2 YYREEE (reference sequence). The CDR3 spans 16 residues.

The CDR3 is CASSLTGGGELFF. DNA of the CDR3: TGTGCCAGCAGCTTAACAGGTGGCGGGGAGCTGTTTTTT. V gene TRBV11-2 combines with J gene TRBJ2-2; the D gene is possibly TRBD1 (5 bases). Trimming pared 2 bases from V and 7 bases from J, leaving 8 bases between. The CDR3 loop spans 13 amino acids. From germline, CDR1 is SGHAT and CDR2 FQNNGV.

This clone was observed a few times. The V gene is TRBV6-6, the J gene TRBJ2-7, with D tentatively TRBD2 (5 bases). Looked up from germline, CDR1 is MNHNY and CDR2 is SVGAGI (reference sequence). The CDR3 has 14 residues. V lost 7 bases and J 3 bases, leaving 16 bases between the germline ends. CDR3 coding DNA: TGTGCCAGCATGGTAGGGCGTGGGAGCTACGAGCAGTACTTC. It yields the protein CASMVGRGSYEQYF.

This clone was detected a few times. The chain carries TRBV2 and TRBJ1-5; D remains ambiguous. The CDR3 length is 14 residues. V lost 8 bases and J lost 4, with 15 bases in between. The V gene's germline CDR1 is SNHLY and CDR2 FYNNEI. The CDR3 sequence: CASGPRQSNQPQHF. In DNA, the CDR3 is TGTGCCAGCGGCCCCAGGCAGTCAAATCAGCCCCAGCATTTT.

The rearrangement joins TRBV30 to TRBJ2-7; 7 nucleotides align to TRBD1. V was clipped by 3 bases and J by 5 bases; unmatched bases: 7. Germline CDR1 is GTSNPN and CDR2 is SVGIG (reference sequence). There are 13 residues in the CDR3. The DNA of the CDR3 is TGTGCCTGGAGCCAAACAGGGGTGGACGAGCAGTACTTC. Amino acids: CAWSQTGVDEQYF.

J is TRBJ2-3 and V is TRBV9; 7 bases match TRBD1. The germline V gene encodes CDR1 SGDLS and CDR2 YYNGEE. Trimming removed 3 bases from V and 4 bases from J; junction bases left unmatched: 2. The length of the CDR3 is 13 residues. As DNA, the CDR3 is TGTGCCAGCAGCGCAGGGGGTGCAGATACGCAGTATTTT. Translation: CASSAGGADTQYF.

The chain couples TRBV27 to TRBJ1-2, with 7 bases identical to TRBD1. With 6 bases clipped from V and 5 bases from J, the junction kept 9 bases outside the gene matches. The CDR3 has 14 residues. Germline CDR1 reads MNHEY; CDR2 reads SMNVEV (reference sequence). The CDR3 sequence: CASRTTGLGYGYTF. CDR3 DNA: TGTGCCAGCAGAACGACAGGGTTGGGATATGGCTACACCTTC.

This chain connects TRBV4-1 to TRBJ2-5; 10 bases align to TRBD1. Germline V gives CDR1 MGHRA, CDR2 YSYEKL. The CDR3 spans 19 residues. The J segment lost 1 base and the V segment lost 4 bases, leaving 15 bases of the junction unmatched. For the CDR3, the DNA is TGCGCCAGCAGCCTTCCGGGACAGGGGCACCCCGCTCTCCAAGAGACCCAGTACTTC. It specifies CASSLPGQGHPALQETQYF.

Concerning this clone itself: This same CDR3 is encoded by further DNA sequences in the sample. The chain employs TRBV5-1 and TRBJ2-1; 7 bases are shared with TRBD2. V lost 0 bases to trimming and J lost 3 bases; unmatched junction nucleotides: 3. This CDR3 has 15 amino acids. Per germline, CDR1 SGHRS and CDR2 YFSETQ. As DNA, the CDR3 is TGCGCCAGCAGCTTGGGGTGGGGGGGCTACAATGAGCAGTTCTTC. Translation gives CASSLGWGGYNEQFF.

The chain couples TRBV18 to TRBJ2-7; 9 bases are a match to TRBD1. Looked up from germline, CDR1 is KGHSH and CDR2 is LQKENI. V was pared by 5 bases and J by 5 bases, with 1 base of the junction left unmatched. CDR3 length equals 12 residues. The CDR3 nucleotides read TGTGCCAGCTCAAGGGACAGGGACGAGCAGTACTTC. This translates into CASSRDRDEQYF.

In this sample, this clone turned up a few times. J is TRBJ1-5 and V is TRBV7-2; 7 bases match TRBD1. This CDR3 has 13 residues. Germline CDR1 and CDR2: SGHTA and FQGNSA. The V segment lost 5 bases and the J segment 11 bases; nucleotides outside the gene matches: 9. As DNA, the CDR3 is TGTGCCAGCAGCCCAGGGGGAGGCGAGTCCCAGCATTTT. This sequence encodes CASSPGGGESQHF.

The chain joins TRBV14 to TRBJ2-7, with 7 positions matching TRBD2. J gave up 3 bases and V 1 base, and 0 bases lay outside the gene matches. Germline CDR1 is SGHDN and CDR2 is FVKESK. The CDR3 extends over 13 amino acids. The CDR3 reads CASSQGEGYEQYF. The CDR3 region has the DNA TGTGCCAGCAGCCAAGGGGAGGGCTACGAGCAGTACTTC.